The rows below give T cell receptor beta chains drawn from one sample of a study of blood T cell repertoires in COVID-19. Sequencing was performed with immunoSEQ multiplex PCR; in TCRdb, only in-frame clones are kept and a portion is missing. The data contain about 24,000 clones, 82% of them singletons. The sample taken for sequencing was peripheral blood. These TCRs come from a human donor in a cohort sampled during active COVID-19. Both conserved end residues are part of each CDR3. Each record gives: V gene, D gene, clone size, J gene, CDR3 DNA, CDR3 protein. The D gene is left open where the match is weak. For some rows the clone size is stated as once, few or many, or as a class when expanded; others skip it.

>TRBV25-1|TRBD1|.|TRBJ2-2
TGTGCCAGCAGTTTGCGACCAGGGGGCGGGGAGCTGTTTTTT
CASSLRPGGGELFF
>TRBV5-6|.|.|TRBJ2-7
TGTGCCAGCAGCGCCCATGGAGGGGAGCAGTACTTC
CASSAHGGEQYF
>TRBV6-5|TRBD1|.|TRBJ1-2
TGTGCCAGCAGTATCAACAGGGGAGAAGGCTACACCTTC
CASSINRGEGYTF
>TRBV27|.|.|TRBJ1-1
TGTGCCAGCAGTTTTTGGGCGAACACTGAAGCTTTCTTT
CASSFWANTEAFF
>TRBV6-2/TRBV6-3|TRBD2|.|TRBJ2-1
TGTGCCAGCAGTCCCCGACTAGCGGGAGTCAATGAGCAGTTCTTC
CASSPRLAGVNEQFF
>TRBV7-2|TRBD2|.|TRBJ2-5
TGTGCCAGCAAACGACTAGCGGGGCCTACCTTCCAAGAGACCCAGTACTTC
CASKRLAGPTFQETQYF
>TRBV9|.|once|TRBJ2-3
TGTGCCAGCAGCGTTGTGGGGGCTGGGACAGATACGCAGTATTTT
CASSVVGAGTDTQYF
>TRBV9|TRBD1|.|TRBJ1-2
TGTGCCAGCAGGGGACAGGGCTATGGCTACACCTTC
CASRGQGYGYTF
>TRBV2|.|.|TRBJ2-1
TGTGCCAGCATTACTATACGACGATACAATGAGCAGTTCTTC
CASITIRRYNEQFF
>TRBV5-1|TRBD2|.|TRBJ2-2
TGCGCCAGCAGCTTGACTAGCGGCAACACCGGGGAGCTGTTTTTT
CASSLTSGNTGELFF
>TRBV28|.|.|TRBJ2-3
TGTGCCAGCAGTCCCGGAGGCCTCACAGATACGCAGTATTTT
CASSPGGLTDTQYF
>TRBV7-9|.|.|TRBJ1-1
TGTGCCAGCAGCACACCACAGGGCGAGGACACTGAAGCTTTCTTT
CASSTPQGEDTEAFF
>TRBV27|TRBD2|.|TRBJ2-4
TGTGCCAGCAGTTTAAGGCGGGAGGGCACAGCGCGGATTCAGTACTTC
CASSLRREGTARIQYF
>TRBV7-9|TRBD2|.|TRBJ2-1
TGTGCCAGCAGCTTAGGACCGGGACTAGTGACCTACAATGAGCAGTTCTTC
CASSLGPGLVTYNEQFF
>TRBV6-5|.|.|TRBJ1-1
TGTGCCAGCAGGACATGGGTGAACACTGAAGCTTTCTTT
CASRTWVNTEAFF
>TRBV29-1|TRBD1|.|TRBJ2-2
TGCAGCGGGGGGACAGGGGCGAACACCGGGGAGCTGTTTTTT
CSGGTGANTGELFF
>TRBV11-3|TRBD2|once|TRBJ2-2
TGTGCCAGCAGCTTAAACGGGGGGAGGACCGGGGAGCTGTTTTTT
CASSLNGGRTGELFF
>TRBV18|.|.|TRBJ1-1
TGTGCCAGCTCGCAGACTGAGGGCACTGAAGCTTTCTTT
CASSQTEGTEAFF
>TRBV5-6|.|.|TRBJ1-4
TGTGCCAGCAGTGCGGGGTCCGCTGAAAAACTGTTTTTT
CASSAGSAEKLFF
>TRBV7-8|TRBD1|.|TRBJ2-2
TGTGCCAGCAGCTTCGACAGGGCGGAGCGCTACACCGGGGAGCTGTTTTTT
CASSFDRAERYTGELFF
>TRBV6-5|.|.|TRBJ2-1
TGTGCCAGCGTTAGCGGAGGGTCCTACAATGAGCAGTTCTTC
CASVSGGSYNEQFF
>TRBV2|.|.|TRBJ1-2
TGTGCCAGCAGTGAAGGGATGAGGGATGGCTACACCTTC
CASSEGMRDGYTF
>TRBV7-2|.|.|TRBJ2-5
TGTGCCAGCAGCTTCAATTCGGTGCCCGGGGAGACCCAGTACTTC
CASSFNSVPGETQYF
>TRBV5-1|TRBD1|.|TRBJ1-3
TGCGCCAGCAGCTTTGAGGGGGCGCCTGGAAACACCATATATTTT
CASSFEGAPGNTIYF
>TRBV18|.|.|TRBJ2-5
TGTGCCAGCTCACCTGCAGGATCCCAAGAGACCCAGTACTTC
CASSPAGSQETQYF
>TRBV7-8|.|.|TRBJ2-5
TGTGCCAGCAGCTTAGGTGGGGAGCAGACCCAGTACTTC
CASSLGGEQTQYF
>TRBV4-2|TRBD2|.|TRBJ2-7
TGTGCCAGCAGCCAGAGACTAGCGGGGGAAAGGGCCTACGAGCAGTACTTC
CASSQRLAGERAYEQYF